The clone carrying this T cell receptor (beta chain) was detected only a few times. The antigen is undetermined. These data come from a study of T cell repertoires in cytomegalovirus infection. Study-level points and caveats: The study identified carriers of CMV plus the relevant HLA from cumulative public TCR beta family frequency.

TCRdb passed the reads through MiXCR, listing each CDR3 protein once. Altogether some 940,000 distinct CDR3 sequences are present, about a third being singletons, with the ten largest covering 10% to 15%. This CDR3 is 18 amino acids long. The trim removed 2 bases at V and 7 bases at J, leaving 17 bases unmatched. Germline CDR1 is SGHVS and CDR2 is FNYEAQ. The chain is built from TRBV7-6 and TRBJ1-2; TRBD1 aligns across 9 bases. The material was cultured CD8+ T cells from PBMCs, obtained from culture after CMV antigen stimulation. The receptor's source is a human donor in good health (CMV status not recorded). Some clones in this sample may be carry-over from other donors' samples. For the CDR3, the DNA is TGTGCCAGCAGCTTATATGCCGGGACAGGGAGATTGACGGGTGGCTACACCTTC. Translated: CASSLYAGTGRLTGGYTF.